These T cell receptor beta chains were read from a single sample in a study of tumor-infiltrating lymphocytes in primary liver carcinoma. TCRdb analysed the multiplex PCR reads with MiXCR anew, one entry per CDR3 protein. The repertoire holds under 200,000 distinct CDR3 sequences, with 85% as singletons. What was sequenced was tumor tissue from primary liver carcinoma. The receptors come from a man aged 35 to 55 with primary liver carcinoma and hepatitis B virus infection. Each CDR3 is given with its conserved first and last residue. A D gene is named only where the DNA matches it firmly. Not all rows give a size; the values are once, few, many and, for expanded clones, a class.

v_call	d_call	clone_size	cdr3_length	j_call	cdr3_nt	cdr3_aa
TRBV12-5	NA	NA	21	TRBJ2-2	TGTGCTAGTGATCCTTCGGGGAGGCCTCTCAGAATCAAGGCGAACACCGGGGAGCTGTTTTTT	CASDPSGRPLRIKANTGELFF
TRBV6-1	NA	NA	11	TRBJ1-3	TGTGCCACCATCGTTGAAAACACCATATATTTT	CATIVENTIYF
TRBV29-1	NA	NA	15	TRBJ2-7	TGCAGCGTCGGGGGGCTAGGGGGCAGTATGTACGAGCAGTATTTC	CSVGGLGGSMYEQYF
TRBV2	NA	NA	14	TRBJ1-2	TGTGCCACCCCCCGGGGGCGGGCGGACTATGGCTACACTTTC	CATPRGRADYGYTF
TRBV4-3	NA	NA	16	TRBJ2-3	TGTGCCAGCAGCCAAGAGCTAAGCAGGGGACCAGATACGCGGTATTTT	CASSQELSRGPDTRYF
TRBV7-9	NA	NA	15	TRBJ2-2	TGTGCCAGCACCAGGACTGGACAGAACAGCAGGGAGCTGTTTTTT	CASTRTGQNSRELFF
TRBV5-4	NA	many	16	TRBJ1-6	TGTGCCAGCAGCACCGCAGCGGGGTCGAGGGCTTCACCCCTCCACTTT	CASSTAAGSRASPLHF
TRBV4-1	NA	NA	15	TRBJ1-6	TGCGCCAGCAGCCAAGATAGCACAGGGAATTTACTCCTCCACTTT	CASSQDSTGNLLLHF
TRBV30	NA	NA	14	TRBJ1-6	TGTGCTCGGAAGTATGACAGGTTTCGTTCACCCCTCCACTTT	CARKYDRFRSPLHF
TRBV12-3/TRBV12-4	NA	NA	13	TRBJ2-1	NA	CASQFGGGNEQLF
TRBV6-6	NA	NA	12	TRBJ2-4	TGTGCCAGCAGCCGAGCCTCAAACATTCAGTGCTTC	CASSRASNIQCF
TRBV6-6	NA	NA	14	TRBJ2-1	TGTGTCAGCAGTACGGTACTAGAGGGCAATGAGCAGTTCTTC	CVSSTVLEGNEQFF
TRBV12-3/TRBV12-4	NA	once	15	TRBJ1-5	TGTACCAGCACGCGGGACTCCGCAATAAATCAGCCCCAGCATTTT	CTSTRDSAINQPQHF
TRBV10-2	NA	NA	13	TRBJ2-3	TGCGCCAGCGGGAACGCGCGCACAGATACGCATCATTTT	CASGNARTDTHHF
TRBV5-1	TRBD1	NA	15	TRBJ2-1	TGCGCTAGCAACTTGGGGACAGGGTCCTACAATAAGCAGTTCTTC	CASNLGTGSYNKQFF
TRBV4-3	NA	NA	16	TRBJ2-7	TGCGCCAGCATCGTCCACCTTGGGAGTTCGGACTACGAGCAGTACTTC	CASIVHLGSSDYEQYF
TRBV6-1	TRBD1	NA	12	TRBJ2-7	TGTGCCAGCAGTGACGGGGACAGGCCCGAGCACTTC	CASSDGDRPEHF
TRBV10-3	NA	many	13	TRBJ2-1	TGTGCCATCCGAGGGACTCAAGGCAATGAGCAGTTCTTC	CAIRGTQGNEQFF
TRBV5-1	NA	NA	12	TRBJ2-7	TGCGCCAGCAGCCTCCGGCCCTACGAGCACTACTTC	CASSLRPYEHYF
TRBV6-1	NA	many	14	TRBJ2-5	TGTGCCAGCAGTGGTGGAGGCGGTGGGGAGACCCAGTACTTC	CASSGGGGGETQYF